Listed below are T cell receptor beta chains from one sample, sequenced in a study of Graves' ophthalmopathy and Graves' hyperthyroidism. TCRdb itself ran the multiplex PCR reads through MiXCR, one entry per CDR3 protein. Of roughly 400,000 distinct CDR3 sequences listed, 17% are singletons. Sequencing used peripheral blood. The source is an adult woman with stable Graves' hyperthyroidism. The CDR3 runs from the conserved cysteine through the conserved F or W. The D gene is left open where the match is weak. Clone size appears in some rows only: once, few, many, or a class for an expanded clone.

>.|many|TRBV5-1|TRBJ1-1
CASSFGPDRVRNTEAFF
TGCGCCAGCAGCTTCGGCCCCGATAGGGTCCGGAACACTGAAGCTTTCTTT
>.|.|TRBV2|TRBJ1-5
CASSPLRADPQHF
TGTGCCAGCAGTCCGTTAAGGGCAGATCCCCAGCATTTT
>TRBD2|once|TRBV20-1|TRBJ2-5
CSRTSGETQYF
TGCAGTAGGACTAGCGGAGAGACCCAGTACTTC
>.|.|TRBV25-1|TRBJ2-7
CASSESGQNGLYEQYF
TGTGCCAGCAGTGAATCGGGCCAGAACGGACTCTACGAGCAGTACTTC
>.|many|TRBV5-1|TRBJ1-1
CASSLETAPRMNTEAFF
TGCGCCAGCAGCTTGGAGACAGCTCCTCGGATGAACACTGAAGCTTTCTTT
>.|many|TRBV29-1|TRBJ2-5
CSVEGGNQETQYF
TGCAGCGTTGAGGGGGGAAACCAAGAGACCCAGTACTTC
>TRBD1|many|TRBV6-2/TRBV6-3|TRBJ1-2
CASSDPQGYYGYTF
TGTGCCAGCAGTGACCCACAGGGGTACTATGGCTACACCTTC
>.|many|TRBV9|TRBJ2-7
CASSVDGHISYEQYF
TGTGCCAGCAGCGTAGACGGACACATCTCCTACGAGCAGTACTTC
>TRBD1|many|TRBV28|TRBJ1-1
CASSSSGGILEAFF
TGTGCCAGCAGTTCCTCAGGGGGTATACTTGAAGCTTTCTTT
>.|many|TRBV2|TRBJ1-5
CASSEMDSFGQPQHF
TGTGCCAGCAGTGAAATGGACAGCTTTGGGCAGCCCCAGCATTTT
>.|many|TRBV6-5|TRBJ2-7
CASRTFNRASRDEQYF
TGTGCCAGCAGAACTTTCAACCGGGCTTCACGGGACGAGCAGTACTTC
>TRBD1|.|TRBV9|TRBJ1-2
CASSEGQGHGYTF
TGTGCCAGCAGCGAGGGACAGGGGCATGGCTACACCTTC
>TRBD2|many|TRBV19|TRBJ2-5
CASSILGLAGGMETQYF
TGTGCCAGTAGTATCCTCGGACTAGCGGGAGGAATGGAGACCCAGTACTTC
>.|many|TRBV2|TRBJ1-5
CANNRERDNQPQHF
TGTGCCAACAATCGGGAGCGGGACAATCAGCCCCAGCATTTT
>.|many|TRBV28|TRBJ2-7
CASQEDPNYEQYF
TGTGCCAGTCAAGAGGACCCCAACTACGAGCAGTACTTC
>TRBD2|many|TRBV10-1|TRBJ2-5
CASSESQVAGEETQYF
TGCGCCAGCAGTGAGTCTCAAGTAGCGGGAGAGGAGACCCAGTACTTC
>TRBD1|many|TRBV18|TRBJ2-5
CASSPRDRGETQYF
TGTGCCAGCAGTCCACGGGACAGGGGTGAGACCCAGTACTTC
>TRBD1|many|TRBV5-1|TRBJ2-2
CASSPGGSNTGELFF
TGCGCCAGCAGCCCAGGGGGCTCGAACACCGGGGAGCTGTTTTTT
>TRBD2|.|TRBV4-1|TRBJ2-5
CASSQTGLKETQYF
TGCGCCAGCAGCCAAACGGGACTAAAAGAGACCCAGTACTTC
>.|many|TRBV29-1|TRBJ1-3
CSVAGSAGNTIYF
TGCAGCGTCGCAGGGTCCGCTGGAAACACCATATATTTT
>.|many|TRBV2|TRBJ1-1
CASSDYRRSEAFF
TGTGCCAGCAGTGATTATCGTAGATCTGAAGCTTTCTTT
>TRBD2|.|TRBV7-2|TRBJ2-7
CASSLWASGPYKQYF
TGTGCCAGCAGCTTATGGGCTAGCGGCCCCTACAAGCAGTACTTC
>.|many|TRBV7-6|TRBJ2-7
CASSPRFGVTYEQYF
TGTGCCAGCAGCCCGCGTTTTGGGGTAACCTACGAGCAGTACTTC
>.|many|TRBV28|TRBJ2-5
CASTPGRQETQYF
TGTGCCAGCACCCCGGGACGACAAGAGACCCAGTACTTC
>.|many|TRBV29-1|TRBJ2-7
CSVEGGAQRGSREQYF
TGCAGCGTTGAAGGCGGAGCACAAAGGGGCTCTCGCGAGCAGTACTTC
>.|.|TRBV19|TRBJ1-5
CASRIRDARIFQPQHF
TGTGCCAGTAGGATAAGGGACGCTAGAATCTTTCAGCCCCAGCATTTT
>.|.|TRBV12-3/TRBV12-4|TRBJ2-7
CASSYQDYVYEQYF
TGTGCCAGCAGTTACCAGGACTATGTCTACGAGCAGTACTTC
>.|many|TRBV11-2|TRBJ2-7
CASTISGSSYEQYF
TGTGCCAGCACCATTAGCGGCAGCTCCTACGAGCAGTACTTC
>TRBD2|.|TRBV4-2|TRBJ2-2
CASSQGTSGWGDTGELFF
TGTGCCAGCAGCCAAGGGACTAGCGGTTGGGGGGACACCGGGGAGCTGTTTTTT
>.|many|TRBV6-1|TRBJ2-2
CASTGTGELFF
TGTGCCAGCACGGGGACCGGGGAGCTGTTTTTT
>.|many|TRBV4-2|TRBJ2-5
CASSQGPGQETQYF
TGTGCCAGCAGCCAAGGTCCAGGGCAGGAGACCCAGTACTTC
>.|many|TRBV4-1|TRBJ1-6
CASSQAESVGGLWGSPLHF
TGCGCCAGCAGCCAAGCAGAATCAGTCGGAGGGCTTTGGGGTTCACCCCTCCACTTT
>.|many|TRBV19|TRBJ1-1
CASSITGRTEAFF
TGTGCCAGTAGTATAACAGGGAGGACTGAAGCTTTCTTT
>TRBD2|once|TRBV6-2/TRBV6-3|TRBJ2-7
CASRRLAGGQEQYF
TGTGCCAGCAGACGACTAGCGGGAGGGCAAGAGCAGTACTTC
>.|few|TRBV19|TRBJ1-1
CASSIDWDVVGLNTEAFF
TGTGCCAGTAGTATAGATTGGGACGTCGTGGGGCTGAACACTGAAGCTTTCTTT
>.|many|TRBV28|TRBJ2-5
CASETNQETQYF
TGTGCCAGCGAGACGAATCAAGAGACCCAGTACTTC
>TRBD2|many|TRBV28|TRBJ2-7
CASSSPSGSYEQYF
TGTGCCAGCAGTTCCCCTAGCGGCTCCTACGAGCAGTACTTC
>.|.|TRBV6-1|TRBJ1-3
CASSVRGQRHYSGNTIYF
TGTGCCAGCAGTGTACGTGGCCAGCGGCACTACTCTGGAAACACCATATATTTT
>TRBD1|many|TRBV2|TRBJ2-5
CASSAETGGGGETQYF
TGTGCCAGCAGCGCCGAAACAGGGGGCGGCGGGGAGACCCAGTACTTC
>.|few|TRBV6-1|TRBJ2-7
CASNALQGTPGGYEQYF
TGTGCCAGCAATGCATTACAGGGGACGCCGGGGGGTTACGAGCAGTACTTC
>.|.|TRBV27|TRBJ1-1
CASSSVKLHMNTEAFF
TGTGCCAGCAGTTCTGTCAAGCTCCACATGAACACTGAAGCTTTCTTT
>TRBD1|many|TRBV20-1|TRBJ2-5
CSARTTGMETQYF
TGCAGTGCTAGAACGACAGGGATGGAGACCCAGTACTTC
>.|many|TRBV3-1|TRBJ2-7
CASSQRGPYEQYF
TGTGCCAGCAGCCAACGCGGACCCTACGAGCAGTACTTC
>TRBD1|.|TRBV12-3/TRBV12-4|TRBJ2-4
CASSGTGSWVPINIQYF
TGTGCCAGTTCCGGGACAGGGTCCTGGGTGCCCATAAACATTCAGTACTTC
>TRBD1|.|TRBV5-4|TRBJ2-7
CASSLVGTGKSYEQYF
TGTGCCAGCAGCTTAGTAGGGACAGGAAAATCCTACGAGCAGTACTTC
>TRBD2|many|TRBV28|TRBJ2-2
CASSFPRTSREEVGELFF
TGTGCCAGCAGTTTTCCTAGGACGTCTCGGGAGGAGGTCGGGGAGCTGTTTTTT
>.|.|TRBV27|TRBJ1-1
CASTGVGAEAFF
TGTGCCAGCACCGGTGTCGGGGCTGAAGCTTTCTTT
>.|few|TRBV5-5|TRBJ1-1
CASSARVPEGTEAFF
TGTGCCAGCAGCGCCCGGGTCCCCGAGGGGACTGAAGCTTTCTTT
>.|many|TRBV6-5|TRBJ2-5
CASSYQTAQETQYF
TGTGCCAGCAGTTATCAGACAGCCCAAGAGACCCAGTACTTC
>.|many|TRBV6-5|TRBJ1-3
CASSYPDISGNTIYF
TGTGCCAGCAGTTATCCCGACATCTCTGGAAACACCATATATTTT
>.|many|TRBV5-1|TRBJ2-7
CASSLLTEDYEQYF
TGCGCCAGCAGCTTGTTGACGGAGGACTACGAGCAGTACTTC
>.|many|TRBV18|TRBJ1-2
CASSPAGVYGYTF
TGTGCCAGCTCACCCGCAGGGGTCTATGGCTACACCTTC
>.|many|TRBV15|TRBJ1-1
CATSITGSMQVVNTEAFF
TGTGCCACCAGCATAACCGGGTCCATGCAAGTGGTGAACACTGAAGCTTTCTTT
>.|many|TRBV28|TRBJ1-6
CASSFWVGDSPLHF
TGTGCCAGCAGTTTTTGGGTTGGTGATTCACCCCTCCACTTT
>TRBD1|.|TRBV30|TRBJ1-1
CAWSVLGGTEACF
TGTGCCTGGAGTGTATTAGGGGGCACTGAAGCTTGCTTT
>.|many|TRBV28|TRBJ2-7
CASSSGGQDTYEQYF
TGTGCCAGCAGTTCGGGGGGACAGGATACCTACGAGCAGTACTTC
>.|many|TRBV5-1|TRBJ2-7
CASSGKGRYEQYF
TGCGCCAGCAGCGGGAAGGGAAGGTACGAGCAGTACTTC